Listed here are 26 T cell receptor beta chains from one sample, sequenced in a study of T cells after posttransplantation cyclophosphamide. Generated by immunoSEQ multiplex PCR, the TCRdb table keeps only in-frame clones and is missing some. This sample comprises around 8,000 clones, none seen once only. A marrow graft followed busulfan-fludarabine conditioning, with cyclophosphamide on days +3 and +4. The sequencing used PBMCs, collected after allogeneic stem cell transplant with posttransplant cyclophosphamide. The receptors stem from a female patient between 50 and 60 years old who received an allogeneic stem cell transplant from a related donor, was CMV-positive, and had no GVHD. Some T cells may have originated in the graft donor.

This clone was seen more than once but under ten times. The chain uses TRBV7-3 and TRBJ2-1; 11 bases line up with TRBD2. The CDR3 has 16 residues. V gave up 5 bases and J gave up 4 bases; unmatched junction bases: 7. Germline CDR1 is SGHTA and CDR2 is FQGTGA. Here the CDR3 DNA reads TGTGCCAGCAGCAGCCCCGGGACTAGCGGTTACAATGAGCAGTTCTTC. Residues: CASSSPGTSGYNEQFF.

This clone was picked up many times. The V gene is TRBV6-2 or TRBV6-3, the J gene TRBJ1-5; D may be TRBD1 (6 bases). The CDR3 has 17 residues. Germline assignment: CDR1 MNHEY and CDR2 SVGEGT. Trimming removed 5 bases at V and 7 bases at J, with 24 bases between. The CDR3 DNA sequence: TGTGCCAGCAGTCTCCGGCCTCGATGGGGGGGGCTACAGCCCCAGCATTTT. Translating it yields CASSLRPRWGGLQPQHF.

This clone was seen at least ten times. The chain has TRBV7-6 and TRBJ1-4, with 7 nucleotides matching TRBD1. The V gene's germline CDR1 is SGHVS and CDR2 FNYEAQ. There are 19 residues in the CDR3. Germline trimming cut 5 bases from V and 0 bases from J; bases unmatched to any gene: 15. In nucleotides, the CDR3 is TGTGCCAGCAGCCGTCCGACAGGGACAAAAGTTGCAACTAATGAAAAACTGTTTTTT. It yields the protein CASSRPTGTKVATNEKLFF. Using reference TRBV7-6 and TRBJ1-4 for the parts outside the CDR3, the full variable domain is GAGVSQSPRYKVTKRGQDVALRCDPISGHVSLYWYRQALGQGPEFLTYFNYEAQQDKSGLPNDRFSAERPEGSISTLTIQRTEQRDSAMYRCASSRPTGTKVATNEKLFFGSGTQLSVL.

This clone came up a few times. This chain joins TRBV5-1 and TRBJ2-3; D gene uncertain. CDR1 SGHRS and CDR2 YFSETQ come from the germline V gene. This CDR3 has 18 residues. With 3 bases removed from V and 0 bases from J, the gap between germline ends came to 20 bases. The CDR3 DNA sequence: TGCGCCAGCAGCTCCCCACCAAACAGCTATACGAGCACAGATACGCAGTATTTT. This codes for CASSSPPNSYTSTDTQYF. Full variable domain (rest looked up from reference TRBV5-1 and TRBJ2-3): KAGVTQTPRYLIKTRGQQVTLSCSPISGHRSVSWYQQTPGQGLQFLFEYFSETQRNKGNFPGRFSGRQFSNSRSEMNVSTLELGDSALYLCASSSPPNSYTSTDTQYFGPGTRLTVL.

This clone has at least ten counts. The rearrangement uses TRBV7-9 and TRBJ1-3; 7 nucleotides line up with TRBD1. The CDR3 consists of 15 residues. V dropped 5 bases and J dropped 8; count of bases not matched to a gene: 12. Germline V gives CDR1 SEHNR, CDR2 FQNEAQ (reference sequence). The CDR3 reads CASSRPDRPGHTIYF. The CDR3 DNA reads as TGTGCCAGCAGCCGCCCGGACAGGCCGGGGCACACCATATATTTT.

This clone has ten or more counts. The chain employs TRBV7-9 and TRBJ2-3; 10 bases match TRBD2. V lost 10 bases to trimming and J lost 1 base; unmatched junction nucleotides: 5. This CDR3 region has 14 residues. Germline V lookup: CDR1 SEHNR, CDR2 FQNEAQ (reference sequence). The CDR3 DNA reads TGTGCCATCCTAGGGACTAGCGGCACAGATACGCAGTATTTT. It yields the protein CAILGTSGTDTQYF.

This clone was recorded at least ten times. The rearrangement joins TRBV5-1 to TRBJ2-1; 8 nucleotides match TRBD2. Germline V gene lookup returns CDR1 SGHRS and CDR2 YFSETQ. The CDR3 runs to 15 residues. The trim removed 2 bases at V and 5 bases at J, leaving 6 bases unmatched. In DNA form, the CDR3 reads TGCGCCAGCAGCTTAGGCGGGAGGACCGACAATGAGCAGTTCTTC. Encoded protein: CASSLGGRTDNEQFF.

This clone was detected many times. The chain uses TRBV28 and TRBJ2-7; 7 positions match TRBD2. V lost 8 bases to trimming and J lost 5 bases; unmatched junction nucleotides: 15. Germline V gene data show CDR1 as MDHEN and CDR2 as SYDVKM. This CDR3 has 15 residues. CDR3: CASPTRTRVFDEQYF. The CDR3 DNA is TGTGCCAGCCCTACCCGGACTAGAGTTTTCGACGAGCAGTACTTC.

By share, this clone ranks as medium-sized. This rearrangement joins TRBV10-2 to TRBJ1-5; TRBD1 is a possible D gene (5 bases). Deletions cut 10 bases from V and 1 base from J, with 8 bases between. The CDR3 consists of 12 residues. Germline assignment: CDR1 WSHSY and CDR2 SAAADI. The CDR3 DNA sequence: TGCGCCACCCGACAGAGCAATCAGCCCCAGCATTTT. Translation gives CATRQSNQPQHF.

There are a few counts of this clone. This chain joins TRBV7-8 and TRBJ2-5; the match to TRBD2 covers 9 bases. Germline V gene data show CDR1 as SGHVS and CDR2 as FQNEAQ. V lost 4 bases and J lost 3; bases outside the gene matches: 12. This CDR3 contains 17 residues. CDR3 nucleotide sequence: TGTGCCAGCAGCTCTTGGCGCTTTGCGGGAGGGAAAGAGACCCAGTACTTC. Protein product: CASSSWRFAGGKETQYF. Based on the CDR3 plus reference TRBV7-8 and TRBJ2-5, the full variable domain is GAGVSQSPRYKVAKRGQDVALRCDPISGHVSLFWYQQALGQGPEFLTYFQNEAQLDKSGLPSDRFFAERPEGSVSTLKIQRTQQEDSAVYLCASSSWRFAGGKETQYFGPGTRLLVL.

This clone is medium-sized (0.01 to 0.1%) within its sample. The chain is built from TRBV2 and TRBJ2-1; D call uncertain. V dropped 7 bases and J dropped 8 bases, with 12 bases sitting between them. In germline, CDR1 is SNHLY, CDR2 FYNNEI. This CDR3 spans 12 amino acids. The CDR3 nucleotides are TGTGCCAGCATCTGGAAGGGTTATGAGCAGTTCTTC. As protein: CASIWKGYEQFF. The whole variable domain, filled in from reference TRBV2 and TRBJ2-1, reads EPEVTQTPSHQVTQMGQEVILRCVPISNHLYFYWYRQILGQKVEFLVSFYNNEISEKSEIFDDQFSVERPDGSNFTLKIRSTKLEDSAMYFCASIWKGYEQFFGPGTRLTVL.

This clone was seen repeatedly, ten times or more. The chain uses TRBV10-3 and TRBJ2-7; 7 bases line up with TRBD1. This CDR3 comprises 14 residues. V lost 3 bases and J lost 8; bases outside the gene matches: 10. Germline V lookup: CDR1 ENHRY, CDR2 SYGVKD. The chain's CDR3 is CAISEPQGQYKQYF. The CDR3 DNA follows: TGTGCCATCAGTGAACCACAGGGGCAGTACAAGCAGTACTTC.

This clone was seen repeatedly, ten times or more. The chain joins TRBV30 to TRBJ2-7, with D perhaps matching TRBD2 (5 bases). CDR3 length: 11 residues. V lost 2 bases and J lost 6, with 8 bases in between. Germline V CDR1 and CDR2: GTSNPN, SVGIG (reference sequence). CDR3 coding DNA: TGTGCCTGGAGTTGGCGGGCCGAGCAGTACTTC. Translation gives CAWSWRAEQYF.

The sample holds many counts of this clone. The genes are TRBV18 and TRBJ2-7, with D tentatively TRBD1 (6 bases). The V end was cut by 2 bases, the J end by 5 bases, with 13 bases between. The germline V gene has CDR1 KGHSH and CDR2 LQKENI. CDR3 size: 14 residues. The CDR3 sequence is CASSPSSGVDEQYF. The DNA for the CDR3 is TGTGCCAGCTCACCAAGCTCAGGGGTTGACGAGCAGTACTTC.

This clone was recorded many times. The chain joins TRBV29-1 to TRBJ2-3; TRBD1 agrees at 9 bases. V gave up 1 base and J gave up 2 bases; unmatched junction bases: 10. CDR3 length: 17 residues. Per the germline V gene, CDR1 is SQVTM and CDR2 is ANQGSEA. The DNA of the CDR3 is TGCAGCGTTGAAGTCCCGATTGGGACAGGGAACACAGATACGCAGTATTTT. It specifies CSVEVPIGTGNTDTQYF.

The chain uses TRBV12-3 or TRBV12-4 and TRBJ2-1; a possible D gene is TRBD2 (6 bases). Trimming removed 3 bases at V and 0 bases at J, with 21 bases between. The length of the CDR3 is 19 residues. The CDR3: CASSFSGLPSPSSYNEQFF. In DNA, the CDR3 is TGTGCCAGCAGTTTCTCGGGACTCCCTAGCCCCAGCTCCTACAATGAGCAGTTCTTC.

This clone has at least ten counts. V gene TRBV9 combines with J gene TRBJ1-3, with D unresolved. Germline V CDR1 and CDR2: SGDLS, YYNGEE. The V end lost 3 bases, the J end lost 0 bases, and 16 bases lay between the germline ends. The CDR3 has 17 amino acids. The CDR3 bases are TGTGCCAGCAGCGGAGGTGACATGGTGGGCTCTGGAAACACCATATATTTT. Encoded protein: CASSGGDMVGSGNTIYF.

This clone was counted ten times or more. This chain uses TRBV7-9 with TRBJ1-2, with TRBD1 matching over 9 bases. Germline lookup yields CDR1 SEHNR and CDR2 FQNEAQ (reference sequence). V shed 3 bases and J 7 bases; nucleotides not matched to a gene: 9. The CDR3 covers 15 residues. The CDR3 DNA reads TGTGCCAGCAGCTTGTACAGGGGGCGAGGAGTTGGCTACACCTTC. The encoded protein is CASSLYRGRGVGYTF.

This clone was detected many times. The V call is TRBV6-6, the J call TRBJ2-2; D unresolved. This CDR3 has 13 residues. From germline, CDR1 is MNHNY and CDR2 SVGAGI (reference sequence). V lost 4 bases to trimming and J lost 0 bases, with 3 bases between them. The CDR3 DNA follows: TGTGCCAGCAGTTCCTCGAACACCGGGGAGCTGTTTTTT. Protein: CASSSSNTGELFF.

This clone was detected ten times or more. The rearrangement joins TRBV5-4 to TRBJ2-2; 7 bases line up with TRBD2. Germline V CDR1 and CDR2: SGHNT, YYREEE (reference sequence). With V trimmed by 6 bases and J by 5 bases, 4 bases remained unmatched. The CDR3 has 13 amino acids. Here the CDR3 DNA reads TGTGCCAGCACCTGGGGGGGGACCGGGGAGCTGTTTTTT. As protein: CASTWGGTGELFF.

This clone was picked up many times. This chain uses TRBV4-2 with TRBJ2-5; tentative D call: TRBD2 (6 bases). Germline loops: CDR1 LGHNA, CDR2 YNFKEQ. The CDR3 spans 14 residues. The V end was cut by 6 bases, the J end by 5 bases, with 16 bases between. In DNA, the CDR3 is TGTGCCAGCAGTCAGGAGGAGGGCGTGGAGACCCAGTACTTC. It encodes CASSQEEGVETQYF.

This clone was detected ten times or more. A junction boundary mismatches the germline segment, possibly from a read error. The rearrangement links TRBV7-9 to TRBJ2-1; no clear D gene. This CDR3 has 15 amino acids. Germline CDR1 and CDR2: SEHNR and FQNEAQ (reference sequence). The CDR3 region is CASSLLSVNYDEQFF. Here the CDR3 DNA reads TGTGCCAGCAGCTTATTGTCGGTAAACTACGATGAGCAGTTCTTC.

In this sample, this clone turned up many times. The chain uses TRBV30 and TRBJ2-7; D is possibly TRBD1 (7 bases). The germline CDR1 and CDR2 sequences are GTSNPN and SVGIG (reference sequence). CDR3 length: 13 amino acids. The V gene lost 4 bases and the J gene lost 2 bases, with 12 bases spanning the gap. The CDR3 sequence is CAWTGGPTYEQYF. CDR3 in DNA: TGTGCCTGGACAGGGGGGCCGACCTACGAGCAGTACTTC.

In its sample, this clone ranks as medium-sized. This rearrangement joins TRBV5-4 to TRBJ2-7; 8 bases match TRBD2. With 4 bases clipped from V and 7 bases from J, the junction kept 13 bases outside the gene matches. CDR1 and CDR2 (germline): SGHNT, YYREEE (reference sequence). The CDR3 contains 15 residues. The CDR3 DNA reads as TGTGCCAGCAGCCGGACTAGCAAACCTGAAAGGGAGCAGTACTTC. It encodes CASSRTSKPEREQYF.

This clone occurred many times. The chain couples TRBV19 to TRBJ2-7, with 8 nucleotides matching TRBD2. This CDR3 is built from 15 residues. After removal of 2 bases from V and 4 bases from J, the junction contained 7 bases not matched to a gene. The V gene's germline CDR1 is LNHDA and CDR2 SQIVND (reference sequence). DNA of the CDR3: TGTGCCAGTAGTATAAAGCGGGAGAAGGGATACGAGCAGTACTTC. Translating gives CASSIKREKGYEQYF.

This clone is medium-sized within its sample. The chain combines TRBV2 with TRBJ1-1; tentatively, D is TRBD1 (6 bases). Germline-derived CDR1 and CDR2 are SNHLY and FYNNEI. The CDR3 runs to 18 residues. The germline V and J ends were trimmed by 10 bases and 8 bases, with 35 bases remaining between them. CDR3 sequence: CATQEPIDRQASWPEAFF. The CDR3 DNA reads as TGTGCCACCCAGGAACCAATTGACCGACAGGCCTCGTGGCCCGAAGCTTTCTTT.